A selection of T cell receptor beta chains follows, all from one sample in a study of cytomegalovirus exposure and HLA in healthy donors. Generated by immunoSEQ multiplex PCR, the TCRdb table keeps only in-frame clones and is missing some. The sample has over 150,000 clones, around 88% seen once. Sequencing used PBMCs. These receptors originate from a young woman in good health and CMV-seronegative. CDR3s include the opening cysteine and the closing phenylalanine or tryptophan. D genes are given only for firm matches. Clone sizes are given selectively: once, few, many, or a class where the clone is expanded.

>TRBJ1-5|16|TRBD1|once|TRBV7-6
CASSLGDRVEGQPQHF
TGTGCCAGCAGCTTAGGGGACAGGGTAGAGGGTCAGCCCCAGCATTTT
>TRBJ2-1|14|-|-|TRBV5-1
CASSLMSSYNEQFF
TGCGCCAGCAGCTTGATGAGCTCCTACAATGAGCAGTTCTTC
>TRBJ1-1|17|TRBD1|-|TRBV6-1
CASSEVERGQGRTEAFF
TGTGCCAGCAGTGAAGTCGAAAGAGGACAGGGTAGGACTGAAGCTTTCTTT
>TRBJ2-3|15|TRBD2|-|TRBV7-2
CASSGSGGAVDTQYF
TGTGCCAGCAGCGGTAGCGGGGGGGCAGTAGATACGCAGTATTTT
>TRBJ2-1|13|-|-|TRBV5-1
CASSLGLTGEQFF
TGCGCCAGCAGCTTGGGTCTTACGGGAGAGCAGTTCTTC
>TRBJ1-3|13|-|once|TRBV19
CASSTNSGNTIYF
TGTGCCAGTAGTACCAACTCTGGAAACACCATATATTTT
>TRBJ1-1|14|TRBD1|-|TRBV10-3
CAISEWDRAKEAFF
TGTGCCATCAGTGAGTGGGACAGGGCGAAGGAAGCTTTCTTT
>TRBJ1-2|17|TRBD1|-|TRBV5-1
CASSLAGDRKTFYGYTF
TGCGCCAGCAGCTTGGCCGGGGACAGAAAAACCTTCTATGGCTACACCTTC
>TRBJ1-6|15|-|-|TRBV7-9
CASSLVSGSNSPLHF
TGTGCCAGCAGCTTGGTTTCAGGGTCGAATTCACCCCTCCACTTT
>TRBJ2-3|14|-|-|TRBV5-1
CASSLSPGIDTQYF
TGCGCCAGCAGCTTGTCGCCAGGGATAGATACGCAGTATTTT
>TRBJ1-3|15|-|-|TRBV30
CACPGRSFSGNTIYF
TGTGCCTGCCCCGGGAGGAGCTTCTCTGGAAACACCATATATTTT
>TRBJ2-5|14|TRBD1|-|TRBV2
CASSRDRGQETQYF
TGTGCCAGCAGCCGGGACAGGGGCCAAGAGACCCAGTACTTC
>TRBJ2-1|15|-|-|TRBV7-2
CASCDPGSLNNEQFF
TGTGCCAGCTGCGACCCCGGGAGTCTCAACAATGAGCAGTTCTTC
>TRBJ1-3|16|-|-|TRBV2
CASSPSSRFSGNTIYF
TGTGCCAGCAGTCCGTCGAGCAGGTTCTCTGGAAACACCATATATTTT
>TRBJ2-3|14|TRBD2|-|TRBV27
CASSLAASTDTQYF
TGTGCCAGCAGTCTAGCGGCTAGCACAGATACGCAGTATTTT
>TRBJ2-5|14|-|-|TRBV7-2
CASTTTGDRESQYF
TGTGCCAGCACCACAACGGGGGATAGGGAATCCCAGTACTTC
>TRBJ2-5|14|-|-|TRBV7-2
CASRLAGPQETQYF
TGTGCCAGTCGGTTGGCGGGGCCCCAAGAGACCCAGTACTTC
>TRBJ2-1|16|TRBD2|-|TRBV11-3
CASSSAGSGRYNEQFF
TGTGCCAGCAGTTCCGCCGGGAGCGGGAGGTACAATGAGCAGTTCTTC
>TRBJ2-7|13|-|-|TRBV18
CASSRGSSYEQYF
TGTGCCAGCTCACGCGGCAGCTCCTACGAGCAGTACTTC
>TRBJ1-1|17|-|-|TRBV7-9
CASSLASGPPMNTEAFF
TGTGCCAGCAGCTTAGCGTCCGGTCCGCCCATGAACACTGAAGCTTTCTTT
>TRBJ2-1|15|-|-|TRBV19
CARIRDRHAYNEQFF
TGTGCCAGGATAAGAGACAGGCACGCCTACAATGAGCAGTTCTTC
>TRBJ1-2|17|TRBD1|once|TRBV7-2
CASSLIGQGLGGYGYTF
TGTGCCAGCAGCTTAATAGGACAGGGGTTAGGAGGGTATGGCTACACCTTC
>TRBJ2-3|14|-|once|TRBV27
CASSLGTSWDTQYF
TGTGCCAGCAGTTTGGGCACGAGCTGGGATACGCAGTATTTT
>TRBJ2-5|14|TRBD1|-|TRBV6-5
CASRGTGGPETQYF
TGTGCCAGCAGGGGGACAGGGGGACCTGAGACCCAGTACTTC
>TRBJ1-1|14|-|-|TRBV10-3
CAISESGGQSEAFF
TGTGCCATCAGTGAGTCTGGAGGACAGTCAGAAGCTTTCTTT
>TRBJ1-4|16|TRBD1|-|TRBV5-1
CASSYWDSATNEKLFF
TGCGCCAGCAGCTACTGGGACAGCGCAACTAATGAAAAACTGTTTTTT
>TRBJ1-2|16|TRBD1|once|TRBV4-3
CASSQMTGGAGYGYTF
TGCGCCAGCAGCCAAATGACAGGGGGCGCGGGGTATGGCTACACCTTC
>TRBJ1-2|13|-|-|TRBV30
CAWARLWTVGYTF
TGTGCCTGGGCACGCCTGTGGACAGTGGGCTACACCTTC
>TRBJ1-5|15|-|-|TRBV5-8
CASSLDGGNNQPQHF
TGCGCCAGCAGCTTGGACGGGGGGAACAATCAGCCCCAGCATTTT
>TRBJ2-3|15|TRBD2|-|TRBV6-4
CASRASGSLGDTQYF
TGTGCCAGCAGAGCTAGCGGGAGTTTGGGAGATACGCAGTATTTT
>TRBJ2-5|14|-|-|TRBV19
CASSIAAGLETQYF
TGTGCCAGTAGTATAGCCGCAGGCCTAGAGACCCAGTACTTC
>TRBJ1-2|15|TRBD1|-|TRBV6-6
CASSYSGTGLGGYTF
TGTGCCAGCAGTTACTCGGGGACAGGGTTAGGTGGCTACACCTTC
>TRBJ1-3|14|-|-|TRBV27
CASSSGDSGNTIYF
TGTGCCAGCAGTTCGGGTGACTCTGGAAACACCATATATTTT
>TRBJ2-4|15|TRBD2|-|TRBV9
CASSPPTAAGGIQYF
TGTGCCAGCAGCCCGCCGACCGCCGCGGGGGGCATTCAGTACTTC
>TRBJ2-5|16|TRBD1|-|TRBV11-1
CASSGPGGAYQETQYF
TGTGCCAGCAGCGGTCCAGGGGGCGCGTACCAAGAGACCCAGTACTTC
>TRBJ2-7|11|-|-|TRBV7-2
CASSPQYEQYF
TGTGCCAGCAGCCCCCAATACGAGCAGTACTTC
>TRBJ2-7|14|TRBD2|-|TRBV7-9
CASSLVGRGDEQYF
TGTGCCAGCAGCTTAGTTGGCCGGGGGGACGAGCAGTACTTC
>TRBJ2-7|14|-|-|TRBV5-1
CASSPLTTSYEQYF
TGCGCCAGCAGCCCCCTAACTACTAGCTACGAGCAGTACTTC
>TRBJ2-1|16|TRBD2|-|TRBV7-2
CASSLVAGGRYNEQFF
TGTGCCAGCAGCTTAGTGGCGGGGGGCCGATACAATGAGCAGTTCTTC
>TRBJ2-6|17|TRBD2|-|TRBV14
CASSQDGGGSGANVLTF
TGTGCCAGCAGCCAAGATGGGGGGGGCTCTGGGGCCAACGTCCTGACTTTC